This T cell receptor beta chain was obtained from a study of blood T cell repertoires in COVID-19. Study at large: The United States, Italy and Spain provided the acute and convalescent COVID-19 samples.

This CDR3 region has 13 residues. Trimming took off 10 bases at V and 8 bases at J, with 17 bases between the two ends. Germline V lookup: CDR1 MDHEN, CDR2 SYDVKM. Data came from immunoSEQ multiplex PCR; TCRdb stores just in-frame clones and leaves some out. The data contain tens of thousands of clones, around 90% of them singletons. Material for sequencing was peripheral blood. The sequence derives from an elderly woman with acute or convalescent COVID-19. V is TRBV28 and J is TRBJ1-4, with D unresolved. In nucleotides, the CDR3 is TGTGCCATTACGGACTCCGAAGGGGAAAAACTGTTTTTT. It is translated as CAITDSEGEKLFF.